A selection of T cell receptor beta chains follows, all from one sample in a study of blood T cell repertoires in COVID-19. Only in-frame clones appear in the TCRdb table, and some are missing; sequencing was by immunoSEQ multiplex PCR. This repertoire shows 63,000 or so clones, 81% found once; its top ten account for roughly 9.2%. Specimen: peripheral blood. Receptor source: a human donor in a cohort sampled during active COVID-19. Each CDR3 is given with its conserved first and last residue. A D gene is named only where the DNA matches it firmly. Clone size is given for some rows only: seen once, a few or many times, or a class if the clone is expanded.

clone_size d_call j_call v_call cdr3_nt cdr3_aa
- - TRBJ2-3 TRBV28 TGTGCCAGCAGTACGATAGTCCCAGATACGCAGTATTTT CASSTIVPDTQYF
- TRBD2 TRBJ2-7 TRBV3-1/TRBV3-2 TGTGCCAGCAGCCAAGAACCGCCCGGGACTAGCTATGCCTACGAGCAGTACTTC CASSQEPPGTSYAYEQYF
- - TRBJ2-1 TRBV4-1 TGCGCCAGCAGCCAAGTTGCTCACAGCTCCTACAATGAGCAGTTCTTC CASSQVAHSSYNEQFF
once - TRBJ2-2 TRBV27 TGTGCCAGCAGTTTGGTCACAGGGTTAGCCGGGGAGCTGTTTTTT CASSLVTGLAGELFF
- TRBD1 TRBJ2-7 TRBV4-1 TGCGCCAGCTCTCCCAACGGACAGGGGGCAGGGTACGAGCAGTACTTC CASSPNGQGAGYEQYF
- - TRBJ1-4 TRBV29-1 TGCAGCGTTGCAACTGACAGGAGCGAACTGTTTTTT CSVATDRSELFF
- - TRBJ1-3 TRBV7-2 TGTGCCAGCAGCCCCGACCGGGTCGGCACCATATATTTT CASSPDRVGTIYF
once - TRBJ1-3 TRBV24-1 TGTGCCACCAAGAGACAGAGTTGTGTCACCATATATTTT CATKRQSCVTIYF
- TRBD2 TRBJ2-1 TRBV5-8 TGTGCCAGCATCAACCGCGGGAGTGGGTCCTACAATGAGCAGTTCTTC CASINRGSGSYNEQFF
- - TRBJ2-7 TRBV28 TGTGCCAGCAGCTGGGTATCAGGGGCCTATCTCTACGAGCAGTACTTC CASSWVSGAYLYEQYF
- - TRBJ1-5 TRBV2 TGTGCCAGCAGTGAACAGGGACTCAATCAGCCCCAGCATTTT CASSEQGLNQPQHF
- - TRBJ1-5 TRBV20-1 TGCAGTGCTAGTCCAGAAGAAAATAGCAATCAGCCCCAGCATTTT CSASPEENSNQPQHF
- - TRBJ2-5 TRBV5-6 TGTGCCAGCAGCTCCGTTCGGGACTTACAAGAGACCCAGTACTTC CASSSVRDLQETQYF
- - TRBJ2-6 TRBV6-5 TGTGCCAGCAGCTTTGACATGGCTGGGGCCAACGTCCTGACTTTC CASSFDMAGANVLTF
- TRBD1 TRBJ1-1 TRBV28 TGTGCCAGCAGGGGGCAGGGGGCTCCGGGGGCTTTCTTT CASRGQGAPGAFF
once - TRBJ2-7 TRBV5-1 TGCGCCAGCAGCTTTATACCAGCGCGGGAGCAGTACTTC CASSFIPAREQYF
- - TRBJ1-1 TRBV5-6 TGTGCCAGCAGCTTGACAGTCCGCACTGAAGCTTTCTTT CASSLTVRTEAFF
- - TRBJ2-7 TRBV7-9 TGTGCCAGCAGCAGCTTAAGTGGAGCGACCTACGAGCAGTACTTC CASSSLSGATYEQYF
few - TRBJ1-2 TRBV27 TGTGCCAGCAGTTCTGGCGGGCGAAATGGCTACACCTTC CASSSGGRNGYTF
- - TRBJ2-5 TRBV15 TGTGCCACCAGCAGACAGAGACAGGGACGGGGGGAGACCCAGTACTTC CATSRQRQGRGETQYF
- TRBD2 TRBJ2-2 TRBV19 TGTGCCAGTAGTACTGACCCTAGCGGGAGGGCCCTGCTGTTTTTT CASSTDPSGRALLFF
- TRBD1 TRBJ2-2 TRBV18 TGTGCCAGCTCAACCTCGACAGGGGTCGGGGAGCTGTTTTTT CASSTSTGVGELFF
- TRBD1 TRBJ1-1 TRBV5-1 TGCGCCAGCAGCCTAGAACAGGGGGGGAACACTGAAGCTTTCTTT CASSLEQGGNTEAFF
- - TRBJ2-3 TRBV9 TGTGCCAGCAGCGTCTCGCAGGGGAATCCAGATACGCAGTATTTT CASSVSQGNPDTQYF
few - TRBJ1-1 TRBV28 TGTGCCAGCATGGAGGGGAACACTGAAGCTTTCTTT CASMEGNTEAFF
- - TRBJ2-1 TRBV5-4 TGTGCCAGCAGCCATAACTCCGGCTCCTACAATGAGCAGTTCTTC CASSHNSGSYNEQFF
- - TRBJ2-7 TRBV4-3 TGCGCCAGCAGCCAAGGACGCGGGATAGCAGACGAGCAGTACTTC CASSQGRGIADEQYF
- TRBD2 TRBJ2-7 TRBV4-3 TGCGCCAGCAGCCAAGCGGGGGGGGCCGCCTACGAGCAGTACTTC CASSQAGGAAYEQYF
- - TRBJ2-1 TRBV5-6 TGTGCCAGCAGCTTGGAGGGCGGGCTTATGGATGAGCAGTTCTTC CASSLEGGLMDEQFF
few - TRBJ1-1 TRBV5-6 TGTGCCAGCAGCAACTCGTTGGGGGGGAACACTGAAGCTTTCTTT CASSNSLGGNTEAFF
- - TRBJ2-5 TRBV5-6 TGTGCCAGCAGCTCGGGTCCGGGGAGCCAGTACTTC CASSSGPGSQYF
- - TRBJ1-1 TRBV5-5 TGTGCCAGCAGCTCCCAGGCCGCCCACATGAACACTGAAGCTTTCTTT CASSSQAAHMNTEAFF
- TRBD1 TRBJ1-1 TRBV28 TGTGCCAGCAGGGTCGGGACAGGGGAAGAAGCTTTCTTT CASRVGTGEEAFF
- TRBD2 TRBJ2-1 TRBV7-3 TGTGCCAGCAGCTCAGTAGCGGGAGGTCTTGGCGATGAGCAGTTCTTC CASSSVAGGLGDEQFF
- TRBD1 TRBJ2-1 TRBV9 TGTGCCAGCAGCCCGTGGACAGGGAGAAACAATGAGCAGTTCTTC CASSPWTGRNNEQFF
few TRBD2 TRBJ2-1 TRBV24-1 TGTGCCACCAGTGACCGTAGCGGGAGGGTTGGCGATGAGCAGTTCTTC CATSDRSGRVGDEQFF
- - TRBJ1-2 TRBV7-9 TGTGCCAGCAGCTCACGGACGACAGCCACCCCTAGATATGGCTACACCTTC CASSSRTTATPRYGYTF
- TRBD1 TRBJ1-5 TRBV6-1 TGTGCCAGCAGTGACGGACAGGGCGGAAATCAGCCCCAGCATTTT CASSDGQGGNQPQHF
- - TRBJ1-2 TRBV6-5 TGTGCCAGCACAGGGGCTCCCCACTATGGCTACACCTTC CASTGAPHYGYTF
- TRBD1 TRBJ1-1 TRBV5-1 TGCGCCAGCAGCCTCCTAGACAGGGGCCCCCTGAGTACTGAAGCTTTCTTT CASSLLDRGPLSTEAFF
few TRBD1 TRBJ2-2 TRBV28 TGTGCCAGCAGGTCCGGGACAGGCACCGGGGAGCTGTTTTTT CASRSGTGTGELFF
- - TRBJ2-5 TRBV5-3 TGTGCCAGAAATCGACAGGGAGGGACCCAGTACTTC CARNRQGGTQYF
- TRBD2 TRBJ2-7 TRBV4-1 TGCGCCAGCAGCCAAGTCACTAGCGGGAGGGCTGAGCAGTACTTC CASSQVTSGRAEQYF
- - TRBJ1-1 TRBV5-1 TGCGCCAGCAGCTCAGGGGTAAACACTGAAGCTTTCTTT CASSSGVNTEAFF
- - TRBJ2-3 TRBV18 TGTGCCAGCTCACCACCCCAGGGTACAGATACGCAGTATTTT CASSPPQGTDTQYF
- TRBD2 TRBJ2-7 TRBV30 TGTGCCTGGAGCCGGGGGGAGGCCTACGAGCAGTACTTC CAWSRGEAYEQYF
- - TRBJ2-5 TRBV27 TGTGCCAGCAGTTTCGCCGGGAGTGGAGAGACCCAGTACTTC CASSFAGSGETQYF
- TRBD1 TRBJ2-7 TRBV6-5 TGTGCCAGCATGGGGATACAGGGGTGGGAGCAGTACTTC CASMGIQGWEQYF
- - TRBJ2-3 TRBV5-1 TGCGCCAGCAGCTCCATGGGGACTTACACAGATACGCAGTATTTT CASSSMGTYTDTQYF
- TRBD2 TRBJ2-1 TRBV19 TGTGCCAGTAGTATACGGGGGGCGGGAGGTGGTTATGGTGAGCAGTTCTTC CASSIRGAGGGYGEQFF
- - TRBJ2-3 TRBV6-6 TGTGCCAGCAGCCAGACTGGGGGGTATGATACGCAGTATTTT CASSQTGGYDTQYF
- TRBD1 TRBJ2-7 TRBV2 TGTGCCAGCGGCCTTTACCCCGGGACAGGGAAGGGGGAGCAGTACTTC CASGLYPGTGKGEQYF
- TRBD1 TRBJ2-7 TRBV15 TGTGCCACCAGCAGAGGTTTTACAGGGGACGAGCAGTACTTC CATSRGFTGDEQYF
- TRBD2 TRBJ2-3 TRBV18 TGTGCCAGCTCACCACCGGGACTAGCGGTCACAGATACGCAGTATTTT CASSPPGLAVTDTQYF
- TRBD2 TRBJ2-7 TRBV6-2/TRBV6-3 TGTGCCAGCAGTGAGAAGACCGGGACTAGCCGACGGGAGCAGTACTTC CASSEKTGTSRREQYF